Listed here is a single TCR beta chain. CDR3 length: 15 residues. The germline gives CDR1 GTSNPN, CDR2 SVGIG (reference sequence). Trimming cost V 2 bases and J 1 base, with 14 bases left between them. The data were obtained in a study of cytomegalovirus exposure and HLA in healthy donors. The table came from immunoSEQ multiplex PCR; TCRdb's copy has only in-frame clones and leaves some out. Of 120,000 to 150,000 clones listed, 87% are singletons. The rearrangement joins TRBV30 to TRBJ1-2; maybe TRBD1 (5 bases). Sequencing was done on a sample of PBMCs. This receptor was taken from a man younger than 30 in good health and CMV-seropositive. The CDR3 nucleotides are TGTGCCTGGAGTCCCCCAGGCAGGGTTAACTATGGCTACACCTTC. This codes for CAWSPPGRVNYGYTF.